This T cell receptor beta chain derives from a study of blood T cell repertoires in COVID-19. For the study at large: COVID-19 samples from acute and convalescent phases originated in the United States, Italy and Spain.

This CDR3 is 15 amino acids long. Germline CDR1 is SGHVS and CDR2 is FNYEAQ. The V and J ends lost 5 bases and 6 bases, in that order; junction bases with no gene match: 10. Per the original data handling: Counts of nucleated cells, estimated from reference gene primer amplification, were obtained. The data were produced by immunoSEQ multiplex PCR, yet TCRdb's version contains in-frame clones alone and is incomplete. From that table come the V and J calls and clone size; the DNA was used to work out D and trimming. The data contain 150,000 to 200,000 clones, nearly 80% of them singletons. This TCR was recovered from a man aged 55 to 70 who had been exposed to COVID-19. Source material: PBMCs or T cells enriched from blood (not recorded which). The rearrangement uses TRBV7-6 and TRBJ1-2; 9 nucleotides match TRBD1. The CDR3 spells CASSRSSGQGNGYTF. CDR3 coding DNA: TGTGCCAGCAGCAGATCCTCGGGACAGGGAAATGGCTACACCTTC.